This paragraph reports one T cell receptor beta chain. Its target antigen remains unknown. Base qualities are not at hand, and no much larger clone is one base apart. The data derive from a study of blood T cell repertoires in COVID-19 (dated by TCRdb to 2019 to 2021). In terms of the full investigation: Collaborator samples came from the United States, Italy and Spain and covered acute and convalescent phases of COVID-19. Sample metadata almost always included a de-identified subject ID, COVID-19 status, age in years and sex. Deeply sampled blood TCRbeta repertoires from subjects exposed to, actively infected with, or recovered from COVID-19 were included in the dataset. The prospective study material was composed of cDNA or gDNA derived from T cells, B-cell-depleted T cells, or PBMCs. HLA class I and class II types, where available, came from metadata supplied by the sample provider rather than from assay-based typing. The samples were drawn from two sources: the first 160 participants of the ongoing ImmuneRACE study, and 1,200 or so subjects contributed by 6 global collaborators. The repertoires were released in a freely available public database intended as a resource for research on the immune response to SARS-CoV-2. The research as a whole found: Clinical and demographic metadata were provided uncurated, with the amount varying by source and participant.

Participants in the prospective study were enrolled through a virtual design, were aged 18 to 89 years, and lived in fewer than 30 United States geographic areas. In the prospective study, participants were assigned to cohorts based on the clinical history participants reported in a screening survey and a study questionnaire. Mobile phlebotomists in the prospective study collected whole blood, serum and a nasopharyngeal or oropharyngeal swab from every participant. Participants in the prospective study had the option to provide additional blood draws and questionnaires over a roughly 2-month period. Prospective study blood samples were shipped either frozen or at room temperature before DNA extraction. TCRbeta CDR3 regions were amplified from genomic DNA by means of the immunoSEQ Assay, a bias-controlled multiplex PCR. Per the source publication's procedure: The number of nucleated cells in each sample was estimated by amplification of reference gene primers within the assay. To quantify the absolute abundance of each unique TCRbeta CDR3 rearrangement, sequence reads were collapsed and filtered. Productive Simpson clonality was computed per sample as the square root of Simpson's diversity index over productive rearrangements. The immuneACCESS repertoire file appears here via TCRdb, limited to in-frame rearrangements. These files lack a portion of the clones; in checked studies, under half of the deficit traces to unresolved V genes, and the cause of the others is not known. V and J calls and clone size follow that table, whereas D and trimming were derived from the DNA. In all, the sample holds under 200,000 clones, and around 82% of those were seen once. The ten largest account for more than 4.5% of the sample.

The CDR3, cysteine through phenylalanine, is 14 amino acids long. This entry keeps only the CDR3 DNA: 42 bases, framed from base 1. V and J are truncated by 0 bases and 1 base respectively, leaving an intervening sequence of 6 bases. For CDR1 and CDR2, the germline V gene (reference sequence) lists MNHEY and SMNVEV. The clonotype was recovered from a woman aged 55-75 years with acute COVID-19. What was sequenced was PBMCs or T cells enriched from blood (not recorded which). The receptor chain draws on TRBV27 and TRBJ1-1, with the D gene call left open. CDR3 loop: CASSLSNRNTEAFF. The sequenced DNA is TGTGCCAGCAGTTTATCGAACAGGAACACTGAAGCTTTCTTT.